Following are 20 T cell receptor beta chains from one sample sequenced in a study of blood T cell repertoires in COVID-19. Data came from immunoSEQ multiplex PCR; TCRdb stores just in-frame clones and leaves some out. The sample yields 220,000 or so clones, 84% seen once. Material: peripheral blood. These receptors came from a woman aged 60 to 75 who had recovered from COVID-19.

The chain is built from TRBV7-2 and TRBJ1-2; the D gene is possibly TRBD1 (6 bases). V was shortened by 0 bases and J by 3 bases, with 8 bases between the two germline ends. CDR3 length: 14 residues. The germline gives CDR1 SGHTA, CDR2 FQGNSA. The CDR3 nucleotides read TGTGCCAGCAGCTTAGCGACAGGTGACTATGGCTACACCTTC. Translating it yields CASSLATGDYGYTF.

This sequence joins TRBV5-4 and TRBJ2-6, with D possibly being TRBD2 (5 bases). Germline loops: CDR1 SGHNT, CDR2 YYREEE (reference sequence). Trimming cost V 4 bases and J 1 base, with 18 bases left between them. The length of the CDR3 is 18 residues. The CDR3 DNA follows: TGTGCCAGCAGCCCGGCCGGGGTCCTTTATTCTGGGGCCAACGTCCTGACTTTC. Protein sequence: CASSPAGVLYSGANVLTF.

The gene calls are TRBV6-2 or TRBV6-3 and TRBJ1-4, with D possibly TRBD1 on 5 matching bases. V lost 6 bases to trimming and J lost 7 bases, with 18 bases between them. The germline CDR1 and CDR2 sequences are MNHEY and SVGEGT. This CDR3 has 15 residues. The CDR3 DNA sequence: TGTGCCAGCAGCCCCCCTGCAGGGAGGGTTGAAAAACTGTTTTTT. Protein: CASSPPAGRVEKLFF.

This chain links TRBV4-3 with TRBJ1-2; D is unclear. Trimming took 1 base from V and 8 from J, leaving 17 bases between them. CDR3 size: 15 residues. Germline CDR1 is LGHNA and CDR2 is YSLEER. CDR3 protein: CASSQALSGLWGYTF. Here the CDR3 DNA reads TGCGCCAGCAGCCAAGCCCTAAGTGGGCTCTGGGGCTACACCTTC.

The CDR3 DNA follows: TGTGCCAGCAGCCAAGAAGCAAGCTTAGAGACCCAGTACTTC. It yields the protein CASSQEASLETQYF. The chain is built from TRBV3-1 (or the pseudogene TRBV3-2) and TRBJ2-5; D gene ambiguous. The length of the CDR3 is 14 residues. Germline V gene sequence: CDR1 LGHDT, CDR2 YNNKEL (reference sequence). The V end was cut by 0 bases, the J end by 4 bases, with 9 bases between.

CDR3 coding DNA: TGTGCCAGCAGCCTCCCTAGCGTGGGGACCGGGGAGCTGTTTTTT. It translates to CASSLPSVGTGELFF. The V call is TRBV14, the J call TRBJ2-2; weak D call: TRBD2 (6 bases). V lost 4 bases and J 5 bases, leaving 14 bases between the germline ends. Germline V CDR1 and CDR2: SGHDN, FVKESK. CDR3 length: 15 residues. Variable domain in full (rest from reference TRBV14 and TRBJ2-2): EAGVTQFPSHSVIEKGQTVTLRCDPISGHDNLYWYRRVMGKEIKFLLHFVKESKQDESGMPNNRFLAERTGGTYSTLKVQPAELEDSGVYFCASSLPSVGTGELFFGEGSRLTVL.

The chain uses TRBV11-2 and TRBJ2-3; 7 bases agree with TRBD2. This CDR3 region has 15 residues. The germline V gene encodes CDR1 SGHAT and CDR2 FQNNGV. Trimming removed 0 bases from V and 2 bases from J; junction bases left unmatched: 2. CDR3 bases: TGTGCCAGCAGCTTAGATGGGACTACCACAGATACGCAGTATTTT. Its protein product is CASSLDGTTTDTQYF.

The CDR3 reads CASSLQGSSGNTIYF. The CDR3 coding sequence is TGTGCCAGCAGTTTACAGGGCAGCTCTGGAAACACCATATATTTT. J is TRBJ1-3 and V is TRBV27; a weak D match, TRBD1 (5 bases). V dropped 2 bases and J dropped 0 bases, with 8 bases sitting between them. CDR3 length: 15 residues. Per germline, CDR1 MNHEY and CDR2 SMNVEV (reference sequence).

The J gene is TRBJ2-7, the V gene TRBV6-6; perhaps TRBD1 as D (7 bases). V lost 6 bases, J lost 2 bases, and 14 bases lay in between. Germline CDR1 MNHNY, CDR2 SVGAGI (reference sequence). This CDR3 is built from 14 residues. CDR3: CASSQGDSPYEQYF. The CDR3 bases are TGTGCCAGCAGCCAGGGGGACTCGCCCTACGAGCAGTACTTC.

V and J are TRBV15 and TRBJ2-3, with D perhaps matching TRBD1 (5 bases). The CDR3 contains 15 residues. Germline-derived CDR1 and CDR2 are LNHNV and YYDKDF (reference sequence). Trimming took off 3 bases at V and 4 bases at J, with 14 bases between the two ends. Here the CDR3 reads CATSRRTQGPDTQYF. The DNA for the CDR3 is TGTGCCACCAGCAGGCGGACACAAGGGCCAGATACGCAGTATTTT.

The rearrangement joins TRBV15 to TRBJ2-1, with 9 bases matching TRBD2. Germline CDR1 and CDR2: LNHNV and YYDKDF (reference sequence). Trimming at V came to 9 bases and at J to 3 bases, leaving 6 bases not matched to a gene. There are 14 residues in the CDR3. Here the CDR3 reads CATAGTSFYNEQFF. In DNA form, the CDR3 reads TGTGCCACTGCGGGGACTAGCTTCTACAATGAGCAGTTCTTC.

The chain is built from TRBV19 and TRBJ1-2; 10 bases line up with TRBD1. V trimming: 3 bases; J trimming: 4 bases; junction bases outside the gene matches: 14. CDR1 and CDR2 from the germline V gene are LNHDA and SQIVND (reference sequence). The CDR3 length is 18 residues. The CDR3 loop reads CASSIQTGGADVSYGYTF. CDR3 coding DNA: TGTGCCAGTAGTATCCAGACAGGGGGCGCGGACGTTAGCTATGGCTACACCTTC.

The chain recombines TRBV27 with TRBJ1-6; D not resolved. Deletions cut 2 bases from V and 0 bases from J, with 14 bases between. CDR1 MNHEY and CDR2 SMNVEV come from the germline V gene (reference sequence). This CDR3 has 18 residues. CDR3 protein: CASSLRSRGYSYNSPLHF. CDR3 DNA: TGTGCCAGCAGTTTACGGTCCCGAGGGTACTCCTATAATTCACCCCTCCACTTT.

The sample holds one count of this clone. This chain connects TRBV2 to TRBJ2-7; TRBD1 might be the D (5 bases). Trimming pared 7 bases from V and 0 bases from J, leaving 10 bases between. CDR3 length: 13 residues. Germline V gene sequence: CDR1 SNHLY, CDR2 FYNNEI. The CDR3 here is CASKTQDSYEQYF. DNA of the CDR3: TGTGCCAGCAAAACACAGGACTCCTACGAGCAGTACTTC.

The V and J genes are TRBV2 and TRBJ1-1, with D perhaps matching TRBD1 (6 bases). Germline CDR1 reads SNHLY; CDR2 reads FYNNEI. The V gene lost 7 bases and the J gene lost 1 base, with 10 bases spanning the gap. The CDR3 has 13 residues. The CDR3 loop is CASKRQENTEAFF. CDR3 coding DNA: TGTGCCAGCAAGAGACAGGAGAACACTGAAGCTTTCTTT.

The J gene is TRBJ2-2, the V gene TRBV7-9, with 9 bases lining up with TRBD2. Per germline, CDR1 SEHNR and CDR2 FQNEAQ (reference sequence). J lost 7 bases, V lost 3 bases, and 6 bases had no gene match. The CDR3 is 15 amino acids. As DNA, the CDR3 is TGTGCCAGCAGCTTTGCTAGCGGGGTAGTCGGGGAGCTGTTTTTT. It encodes CASSFASGVVGELFF.

The J gene is TRBJ2-1, the V gene TRBV9, with 9 bases fitting TRBD2. Germline-derived CDR1 and CDR2 are SGDLS and YYNGEE. V lost 7 bases and J lost 7; bases outside the gene matches: 9. The CDR3 covers 14 residues. The CDR3 is CASGLTSGSNEQFF. CDR3 nucleotides: TGTGCCAGCGGTCTAACTAGCGGGTCGAATGAGCAGTTCTTC. Drawing the rest from reference TRBV9 and TRBJ2-1, the complete variable domain is DSGVTQTPKHLITATGQRVTLRCSPRSGDLSVYWYQQSLDQGLQFLIQYYNGEERAKGNILERFSAQQFPDLHSELNLSSLELGDSALYFCASGLTSGSNEQFFGPGTRLTVL.

The gene calls are TRBV11-3 and TRBJ2-7, with 8 bases that match TRBD1. The CDR3 loop spans 14 amino acids. J gave up 5 bases and V 6 bases, and 9 bases lay outside the gene matches. Germline V gene lookup returns CDR1 SGHNT and CDR2 YENEEA. CDR3 in amino acids: CASSEQGVGNEQYF. The CDR3 nucleotides read TGTGCCAGCAGTGAACAGGGGGTTGGGAACGAGCAGTACTTC. Full variable domain (missing parts from reference TRBV11-3 and TRBJ2-7): EAGVVQSPRYKIIEKKQPVAFWCNPISGHNTLYWYLQNLGQGPELLIRYENEEAVDDSQLPKDRFSAERLKGVDSTLKIQPAELGDSAVYLCASSEQGVGNEQYFGPGTRLTVT.

The chain recombines TRBV19 with TRBJ2-7; 9 bases agree with TRBD1. This CDR3 region has 16 residues. Germline lookup yields CDR1 LNHDA and CDR2 SQIVND (reference sequence). J was trimmed by 2 bases and V by 5 bases; bases with no gene match: 10. CDR3 sequence: CASSPRTGQGTYEQYF. CDR3 in DNA: TGTGCCAGTAGTCCACGAACGGGACAGGGAACCTACGAGCAGTACTTC.

This chain connects TRBV2 to TRBJ1-2; D is ambiguous. CDR3 length: 13 residues. The V gene's germline CDR1 is SNHLY and CDR2 FYNNEI. V dropped 1 base and J dropped 2 bases, with 5 bases sitting between them. CDR3 coding DNA: TGTGCCAGCAGTGAAGAACAGAACTATGGCTACACCTTC. It translates to CASSEEQNYGYTF.